These 11 T cell receptor beta chains originate from one sample sequenced in a study of OX40 agonist ivuxolimab in advanced cancers. Repertoires were generated with immunoSEQ multiplex PCR, while TCRdb's copy carries only in-frame clones and drops some. Here the sample spans about 46,000 clones, 70% to 85% being singletons. The source was CD4+ or CD8+ T cells sorted from blood, collected in a trial of the OX40 agonist ivuxolimab. These receptors were taken from an adult with an advanced solid tumor such as melanoma, head and neck, liver or kidney cancer.

The chain couples TRBV6-6 to TRBJ1-5, with unresolved D. This CDR3 contains 14 residues. Trimming took off 8 bases at V and 1 base at J, with 12 bases between the two ends. From germline, CDR1 is MNHNY and CDR2 SVGAGI (reference sequence). The CDR3 reads CASSMGISNQPQHF. The CDR3, as DNA: TGTGCCAGCTCGATGGGAATCAGCAATCAGCCCCAGCATTTT.

V usage is TRBV19 and J usage is TRBJ2-7; 8 positions match TRBD1. There are 14 residues in the CDR3. V trimming: 5 bases; J trimming: 2 bases; junction bases outside the gene matches: 5. Per the germline V gene, CDR1 is LNHDA and CDR2 is SQIVND (reference sequence). The CDR3 sequence: CASSSQGVTYEQYF. In DNA form, the CDR3 reads TGTGCCAGTAGTTCACAGGGGGTCACCTACGAGCAGTACTTC.

The V and J genes are TRBV6-1 and TRBJ2-7; D uncertain. V lost 6 bases to trimming and J lost 1 base, with 1 base between them. Germline CDR1 and CDR2: MNHNS and SASEGT. The CDR3 runs to 10 residues. The CDR3 reads CASRSYEQYF. CDR3 DNA: TGTGCCAGCAGGTCCTACGAGCAGTACTTC.

Written as DNA, the CDR3 is TGTGCCAGCAGCGTAGATCCCCGACAGGGTGATGGCACTGAAGCTTTCTTT. Encoded protein: CASSVDPRQGDGTEAFF. V and J are TRBV9 and TRBJ1-1; TRBD1 agrees at 7 bases. Germline CDR1 and CDR2: SGDLS and YYNGEE. The CDR3 extends over 17 amino acids. V shed 0 bases and J 4 bases; nucleotides not matched to a gene: 12.

Written as DNA, the CDR3 is TGTGCCAGCAGTCCATCCCGGACAGGGAACACCGGGGAGCTGTTTTTT. Protein sequence: CASSPSRTGNTGELFF. The V and J genes are TRBV28 and TRBJ2-2; TRBD1 agrees at 7 bases. Germline V lookup: CDR1 MDHEN, CDR2 SYDVKM. Trimming took 5 bases from V and 1 from J; bases not matched to a gene: 7. The CDR3 is made up of 16 amino acids.

This chain connects TRBV7-2 to TRBJ1-1, with 7 bases matching TRBD1. Looked up from germline, CDR1 is SGHTA and CDR2 is FQGNSA. Trimming removed 6 bases from V and 0 bases from J; junction bases left unmatched: 7. The CDR3 loop spans 15 amino acids. CDR3 residues: CASRGTVLMNTEAFF. The DNA for the CDR3 is TGTGCCAGCAGAGGGACAGTCCTTATGAACACTGAAGCTTTCTTT. Looking up the rest from reference TRBV7-2 and TRBJ1-1 gives the full variable domain: GAGVSQSPSNKVTEKGKDVELRCDPISGHTALYWYRQSLGQGLEFLIYFQGNSAPDKSGLPSDRFSAERTGGSVSTLTIQRTQQEDSAVYLCASRGTVLMNTEAFFGQGTRLTVV.

The chain has TRBV20-1 and TRBJ1-2; D remains unclear. The length of the CDR3 is 11 residues. Germline CDR1 reads DFQATT; CDR2 reads SNEGSKA (reference sequence). Trimming removed 3 bases at V and 6 bases at J, with 8 bases between. The CDR3: CSASHGNGYTF. Written as DNA, the CDR3 is TGCAGTGCTAGTCATGGGAATGGCTACACCTTC.

The V gene is TRBV6-1, the J gene TRBJ1-1; 8 bases map to TRBD1. J was trimmed by 4 bases and V by 5 bases; bases with no gene match: 6. Looked up from germline, CDR1 is MNHNS and CDR2 is SASEGT. This CDR3 is built from 14 residues. As DNA, the CDR3 is TGTGCCAGCAGTTCAGGACAGGGCTTCACTGAAGCTTTCTTT. It codes for CASSSGQGFTEAFF.

The gene calls are TRBV18 and TRBJ2-5; D uncertain. CDR1 and CDR2 (germline): KGHSH, LQKENI. This CDR3 comprises 14 residues. Trimming left V 6 bases short and J 1 base short, with 12 bases between. CDR3 protein: CASSQKNFQETQYF. As DNA, the CDR3 is TGTGCCAGCTCCCAAAAGAATTTCCAAGAGACCCAGTACTTC.

This clone was counted a few times. The chain combines TRBV12-5 with TRBJ1-1; TRBD1 might be the D (6 bases). CDR3 length equals 12 residues. CDR1 is LGHNT, CDR2 FRNRAP, per germline. Trimming cost V 3 bases and J 5 bases, with 7 bases left between them. This CDR3 reads CASGFDRTEAFF. CDR3 nucleotides: TGTGCTAGTGGTTTCGACAGGACTGAAGCTTTCTTT.

The rearrangement links TRBV5-1 to TRBJ1-4; 11 nucleotides match TRBD1. Per the germline V gene, CDR1 is SGHRS and CDR2 is YFSETQ. The CDR3 has 15 residues. Losses at the gene ends were 4 bases for V and 8 bases for J; bases not matched to a gene: 7. The CDR3 is CASSLRTGGREKLFF. The CDR3 region has the DNA TGCGCCAGCAGCCTGCGGACAGGGGGCCGAGAAAAACTGTTTTTT.